This T cell receptor (beta chain) was identified in a study of T cells after yellow fever vaccination. For the study at large: Any fraction with a low cell number was prepared using SMART-Seq v4 Ultra Low Input.

Remarks on this clonotype: The antigen is unknown.

From germline, CDR1 is LGHNA and CDR2 YSLEER. The V and J ends lost 0 bases and 7 bases respectively, with 10 bases between them. The CDR3 is made up of 15 amino acids. Conversion of TCR transcripts into cDNA relied on 5'RACE template switching, which added a universal primer site and UMIs. TCRdb ran MiXCR on the 5' RACE reads and lists one entry per CDR3 protein. Found here are a few hundred thousand distinct CDR3 sequences, about 15% of them singletons; the top ten hold roughly 17%. General study results and limits: Reappearing after the booster were most of the clones from primary vaccination (about 96% CD4, 88% CD8). Secondary responses were weaker yet peaked faster, day 5 versus 15.

The chain has TRBV4-3 and TRBJ1-6, with D maybe TRBD1 (5 bases). The sequence was collected from a man aged 18 to 29 who received the YFV17D yellow fever vaccine. The specimen was PBMCs, collected 5 to 6 days after the first yellow fever vaccination. CDR3 protein: CASSQEPGWNSPLHF. DNA of the CDR3: TGCGCCAGCAGCCAAGAACCAGGGTGGAATTCACCCCTCCACTTT.